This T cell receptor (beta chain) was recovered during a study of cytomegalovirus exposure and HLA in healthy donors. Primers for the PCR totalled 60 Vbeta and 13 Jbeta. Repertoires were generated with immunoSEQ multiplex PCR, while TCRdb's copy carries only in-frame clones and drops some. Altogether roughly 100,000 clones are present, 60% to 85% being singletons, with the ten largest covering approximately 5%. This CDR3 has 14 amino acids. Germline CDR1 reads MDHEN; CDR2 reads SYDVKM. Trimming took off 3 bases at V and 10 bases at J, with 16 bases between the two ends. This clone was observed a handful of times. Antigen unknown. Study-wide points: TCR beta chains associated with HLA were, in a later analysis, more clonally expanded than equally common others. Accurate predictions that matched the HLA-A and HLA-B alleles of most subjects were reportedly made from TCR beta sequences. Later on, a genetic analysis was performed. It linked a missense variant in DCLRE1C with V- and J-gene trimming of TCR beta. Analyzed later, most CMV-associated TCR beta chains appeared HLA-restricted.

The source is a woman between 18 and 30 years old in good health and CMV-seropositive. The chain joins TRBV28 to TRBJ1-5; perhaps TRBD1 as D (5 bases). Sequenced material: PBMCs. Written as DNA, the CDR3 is TGTGCCAGCAGTTTGAGCGGCGGGGGTGGTCCCCAGCATTTT. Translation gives CASSLSGGGGPQHF. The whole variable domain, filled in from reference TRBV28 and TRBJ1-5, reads DVKVTQSSRYLVKRTGEKVFLECVQDMDHENMFWYRQDPGLGLRLIYFSYDVKMKEKGDIPEGYSVSREKKERFSLILESASTNQTSMYLCASSLSGGGGPQHFGDGTRLSIL.